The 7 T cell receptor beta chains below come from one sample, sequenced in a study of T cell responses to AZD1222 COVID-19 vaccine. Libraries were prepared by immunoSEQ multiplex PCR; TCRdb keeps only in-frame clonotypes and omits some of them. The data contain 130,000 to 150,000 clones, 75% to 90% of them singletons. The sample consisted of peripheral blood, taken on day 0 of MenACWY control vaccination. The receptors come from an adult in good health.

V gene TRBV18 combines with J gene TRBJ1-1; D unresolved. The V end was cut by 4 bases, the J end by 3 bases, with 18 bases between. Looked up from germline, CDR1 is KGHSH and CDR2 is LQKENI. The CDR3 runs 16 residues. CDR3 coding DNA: TGTGCCAGCTCACTTGCAACGGGTGGAATTGACACTGAAGCTTTCTTT. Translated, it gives CASSLATGGIDTEAFF.

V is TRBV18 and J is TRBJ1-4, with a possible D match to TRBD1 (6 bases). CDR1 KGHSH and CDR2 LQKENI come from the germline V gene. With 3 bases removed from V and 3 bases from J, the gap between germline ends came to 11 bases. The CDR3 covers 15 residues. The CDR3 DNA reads TGTGCCAGCTCACCCCTGACAGGATCTAATGAAAAACTGTTTTTT. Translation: CASSPLTGSNEKLFF.

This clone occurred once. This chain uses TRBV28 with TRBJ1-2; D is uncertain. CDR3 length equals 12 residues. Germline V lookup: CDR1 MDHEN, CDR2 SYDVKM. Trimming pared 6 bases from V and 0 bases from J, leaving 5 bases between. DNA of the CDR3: TGTGCCAGCAGCAAATCTAACTATGGCTACACCTTC. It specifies CASSKSNYGYTF.

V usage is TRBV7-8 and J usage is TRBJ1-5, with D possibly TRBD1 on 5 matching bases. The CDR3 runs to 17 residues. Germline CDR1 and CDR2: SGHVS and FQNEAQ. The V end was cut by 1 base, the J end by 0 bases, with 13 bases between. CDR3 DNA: TGTGCCAGCAGCTTAGGACACGGGGGGGGTAGCAATCAGCCCCAGCATTTT. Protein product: CASSLGHGGGSNQPQHF.

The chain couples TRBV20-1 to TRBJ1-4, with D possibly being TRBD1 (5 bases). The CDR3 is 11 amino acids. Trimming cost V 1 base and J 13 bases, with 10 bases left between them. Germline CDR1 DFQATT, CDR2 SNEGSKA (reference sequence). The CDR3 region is CSARGQKVLFF. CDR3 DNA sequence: TGCAGTGCTAGAGGACAGAAGGTACTGTTTTTT.

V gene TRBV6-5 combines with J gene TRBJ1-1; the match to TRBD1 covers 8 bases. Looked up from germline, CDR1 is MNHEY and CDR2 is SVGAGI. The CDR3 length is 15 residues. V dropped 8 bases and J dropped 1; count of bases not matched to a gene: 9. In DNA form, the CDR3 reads TGTGCCAGCGAGCCCTCAGGACAGGGGAACACTGAAGCTTTCTTT. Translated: CASEPSGQGNTEAFF.

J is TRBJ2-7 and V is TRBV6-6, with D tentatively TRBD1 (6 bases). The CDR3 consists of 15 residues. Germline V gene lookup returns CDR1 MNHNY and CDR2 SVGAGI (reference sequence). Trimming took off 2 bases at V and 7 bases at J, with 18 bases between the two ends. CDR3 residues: CASSYLHPSRGEQYF. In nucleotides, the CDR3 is TGTGCCAGCAGTTACCTCCACCCCTCGAGGGGGGAGCAGTACTTC.